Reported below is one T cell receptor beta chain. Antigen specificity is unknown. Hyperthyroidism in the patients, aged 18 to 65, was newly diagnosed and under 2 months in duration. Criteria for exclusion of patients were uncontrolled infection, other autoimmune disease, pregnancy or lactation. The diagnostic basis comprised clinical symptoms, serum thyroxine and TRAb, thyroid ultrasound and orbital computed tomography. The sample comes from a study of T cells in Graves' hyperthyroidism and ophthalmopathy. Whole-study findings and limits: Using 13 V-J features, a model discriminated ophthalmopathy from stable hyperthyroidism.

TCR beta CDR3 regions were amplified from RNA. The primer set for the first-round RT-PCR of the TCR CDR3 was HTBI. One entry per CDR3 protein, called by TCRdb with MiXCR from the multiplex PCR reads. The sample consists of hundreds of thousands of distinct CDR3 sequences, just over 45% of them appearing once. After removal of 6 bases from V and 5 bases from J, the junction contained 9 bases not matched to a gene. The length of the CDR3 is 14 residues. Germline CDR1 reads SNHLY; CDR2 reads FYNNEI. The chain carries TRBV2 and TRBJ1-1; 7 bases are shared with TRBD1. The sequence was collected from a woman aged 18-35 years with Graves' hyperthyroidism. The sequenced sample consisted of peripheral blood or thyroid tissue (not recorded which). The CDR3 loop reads CASRSGGGSTEAFF. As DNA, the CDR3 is TGTGCCAGCAGATCAGGGGGGGGAAGTACTGAAGCTTTCTTT.